This entry lists 6 T cell receptor beta chains sequenced from one sample in a study of T cell responses to AZD1222 COVID-19 vaccine. TCRdb's table, derived via immunoSEQ multiplex PCR, lists solely in-frame clones and lacks some. The table includes around 150,000 clones, about 92% detected once. The specimen was peripheral blood, collected on day 0 of AZD1222 vaccination. These receptors were obtained from an adult in good health.

This clone was seen a single time. The chain links TRBV6-5 to TRBJ2-4; 9 positions match TRBD2. Germline lookup yields CDR1 MNHEY and CDR2 SVGAGI. The CDR3 has 16 residues. Unmatched junction bases numbered 4, after V lost 4 bases and J lost 0 bases. Here the CDR3 DNA reads TGTGCCAGCAGTTCTAGCGGGGCCCTAGCCAAAAACATTCAGTACTTC. This translates into CASSSSGALAKNIQYF.

The CDR3 protein is CASSLRDYGYTF. As DNA, the CDR3 is TGTGCCAGCAGCTTACGGGACTATGGCTACACCTTC. The chain links TRBV11-2 to TRBJ1-2; no definite D call. The germline CDR1 and CDR2 sequences are SGHAT and FQNNGV. The V and J ends lost 2 bases and 3 bases respectively, with 4 bases between them. This CDR3 spans 12 amino acids.

The rearrangement links TRBV6-6 to TRBJ1-1; D is unresolved. CDR1 and CDR2 from the germline V gene are MNHNY and SVGAGI (reference sequence). The CDR3 contains 12 residues. The V end lost 1 base, the J end lost 7 bases, and 7 bases lay between the germline ends. The CDR3 spells CASSYLAGEAFF. DNA of the CDR3: TGTGCCAGCAGTTACTTGGCAGGTGAAGCTTTCTTT.

This clone was found a few times. This sequence joins TRBV6-5 and TRBJ2-7, with D possibly TRBD1 on 5 matching bases. CDR3 length: 15 amino acids. Trimming removed 0 bases from V and 2 bases from J, with 11 bases in between. In germline, CDR1 is MNHEY, CDR2 SVGAGI. In DNA form, the CDR3 reads TGTGCCAGCAGTTACTCGGCAGGGAAAACCTACGAGCAGTACTTC. Amino acids: CASSYSAGKTYEQYF.

This chain joins TRBV30 and TRBJ1-2; the match to TRBD1 covers 10 bases. The length of the CDR3 is 14 residues. Looked up from germline, CDR1 is GTSNPN and CDR2 is SVGIG (reference sequence). With 3 bases clipped from V and 4 bases from J, the junction kept 5 bases outside the gene matches. For the CDR3, the DNA is TGTGCCTGGAGCCCGACAGGGGGCGGCTATGGCTACACCTTC. It specifies CAWSPTGGGYGYTF.

The V call is TRBV20-1, the J call TRBJ2-3; D is unresolved. Germline V CDR1 and CDR2: DFQATT, SNEGSKA (reference sequence). Trimming pared 6 bases from V and 7 bases from J, leaving 11 bases between. The CDR3 covers 11 residues. CDR3 nucleotide sequence: TGCAGTGCCGCGACTGAAAATACGCAGTATTTT. It encodes CSAATENTQYF.